The 9 T cell receptor beta chains reported below all come from one sample, sequenced in a study of beta chain features in type 1 diabetes. Overall study results and limits: TCRB CDR3 length was moderately but significantly reduced in all four CD4+ subsets of Type 1 diabetes patients.

Reverse transcribing all isolated RNA meant expressed TCRB transcripts were sequenced. The table came from immunoSEQ multiplex PCR; TCRdb's copy has only in-frame clones and leaves some out. The profile shows a few hundred thousand clones, 16% of them singletons. No cognate antigen is known for these TCRs. Sequencing used naive CD4+ T cells from blood. The receptors here all came from a man in his thirties or forties with type 1 diabetes.

CDR3 in amino acids: CASSLAIGRDRETQYF. The DNA of the CDR3 is TGTGCCAGCAGCTTAGCTATCGGTCGGGATCGGGAGACCCAGTACTTC. The chain links TRBV7-9 to TRBJ2-5; the D gene is possibly TRBD2 (5 bases). CDR1 and CDR2 from the germline V gene are SEHNR and FQNEAQ (reference sequence). This CDR3 region has 16 residues. V was cut by 0 bases and J by 5 bases, with 16 bases left in between.

The chain links TRBV14 to TRBJ2-5, with 10 bases identical to TRBD2. Germline trimming cut 0 bases from V and 5 bases from J; bases unmatched to any gene: 9. The CDR3 length is 17 residues. Per germline, CDR1 SGHDN and CDR2 FVKESK. DNA of the CDR3: TGTGCCAGCAGCCAAGAGAGGGCTAGCGGGAGTTTGGAGACCCAGTACTTC. Its protein product is CASSQERASGSLETQYF.

This clone was recorded a few times. The V gene is TRBV29-1, the J gene TRBJ2-7; 13 nucleotides agree with TRBD2. V was clipped by 6 bases and J by 3 bases; unmatched bases: 5. The CDR3 has 14 residues. Germline CDR1 reads SQVTM; CDR2 reads ANQGSEA. CDR3 DNA: TGCAGCGTAATGGGACTAGCGGGACACTACGAGCAGTACTTC. Protein sequence: CSVMGLAGHYEQYF.

This chain connects TRBV15 to TRBJ2-3; D is possibly TRBD1 (6 bases). Trimming pared 3 bases from V and 8 bases from J, leaving 15 bases between. The CDR3 runs to 14 residues. CDR1 is LNHNV and CDR2 is YYDKDF in the germline V gene (reference sequence). The CDR3 is CATSRDLSQGTQYF. In DNA form, the CDR3 reads TGTGCCACCAGCAGGGACTTATCACAGGGTACGCAGTATTTT.

The chain employs TRBV5-6 and TRBJ1-2; D is undetermined. Trimming took 4 bases from V and 2 from J, leaving 6 bases between them. The CDR3 has 12 amino acids. Germline CDR1 and CDR2: SGHDT and YYEEEE. The DNA of the CDR3 is TGTGCCAGCAGCCCTTCAAACTATGGCTACACCTTC. Protein sequence: CASSPSNYGYTF.

In this sample, this clone turned up a few times. The chain uses TRBV29-1 and TRBJ2-7; 10 bases align to TRBD1. The CDR3 covers 15 residues. Per germline, CDR1 SQVTM and CDR2 ANQGSEA. V was clipped by 2 bases and J by 4 bases; unmatched bases: 8. CDR3 sequence (DNA): TGCAGCGTTGAACTACTCCGGGACAGGGGTTACGAGCAGTACTTC. It encodes CSVELLRDRGYEQYF.

The CDR3 sequence is CASSLSRGLGEAFF. DNA of the CDR3: TGCGCCAGCAGCTTAAGTCGAGGATTGGGAGAGGCTTTCTTT. The J gene is TRBJ1-1, the V gene TRBV4-3; no firm D call. The V end lost 5 bases, the J end lost 11 bases, and 21 bases lay between the germline ends. The CDR3 is made up of 14 amino acids. Germline CDR1 and CDR2: LGHNA and YSLEER.

V usage is TRBV7-6 and J usage is TRBJ2-1, with D perhaps matching TRBD2 (5 bases). The CDR3 runs 15 residues. V dropped 0 bases and J dropped 6 bases, with 12 bases sitting between them. Looked up from germline, CDR1 is SGHVS and CDR2 is FNYEAQ. The CDR3, as DNA: TGTGCCAGCAGCTTAGCACTAGGAGGCTTCAATGAGCAGTTCTTC. This translates into CASSLALGGFNEQFF.

This rearrangement joins TRBV7-9 to TRBJ1-1; D is possibly TRBD1 (6 bases). Trimming removed 6 bases from V and 3 bases from J, with 20 bases in between. Germline lookup yields CDR1 SEHNR and CDR2 FQNEAQ (reference sequence). This CDR3 has 16 residues. CDR3 nucleotide sequence: TGTGCCAGCAGGCCGGGGTCAGGGGATTTGTACACTGAAGCTTTCTTT. It is translated as CASRPGSGDLYTEAFF.